This T cell receptor beta chain was retrieved from a study of T cells after yellow fever vaccination. Researchers made TCR cDNA using 5'RACE template switching, and this step added a universal primer site and UMIs. TCRdb passed the 5' RACE reads through MiXCR, listing each CDR3 protein once. This sample has 150,000 to 200,000 distinct CDR3 sequences, with approximately 10% found just once. There are a few counts of this clonotype. What it binds is not known. Study-level results: At about 97% for CD4 and roughly 87% for CD8, most primary-vaccination clones showed up again after the booster. Clonotypes appearing in both CD4 and CD8 compartments existed, and their share was small.

CDR1 is MGHRA and CDR2 is YSYEKL in the germline V gene. The junction had 12 bases not matched to a gene; V was cut back by 4 bases and J by 5 bases. The CDR3 length is 17 residues. The chain carries TRBV4-1 and TRBJ2-3; 10 bases fit TRBD2. Sample: CD8+ T cells sorted from PBMCs, taken 45 days after the yellow fever booster vaccination. The sequence came from a man aged 18 to 35 who received the YFV17D yellow fever vaccine. CDR3 loop: CASSPNGAGGQVDTQYF. DNA for the CDR3: TGCGCCAGCAGCCCTAACGGAGCGGGGGGGCAGGTAGATACGCAGTATTTT.